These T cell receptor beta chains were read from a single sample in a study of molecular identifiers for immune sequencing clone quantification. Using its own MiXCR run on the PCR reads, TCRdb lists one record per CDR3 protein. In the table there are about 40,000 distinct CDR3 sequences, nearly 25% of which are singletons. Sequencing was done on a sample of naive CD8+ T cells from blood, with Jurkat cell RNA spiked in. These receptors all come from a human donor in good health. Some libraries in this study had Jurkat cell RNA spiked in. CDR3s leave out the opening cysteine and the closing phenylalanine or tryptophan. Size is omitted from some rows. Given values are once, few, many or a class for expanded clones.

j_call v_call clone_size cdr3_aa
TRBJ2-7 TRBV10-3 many AISESGGTYEQY
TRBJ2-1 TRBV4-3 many ASSQGQVSYNEQF
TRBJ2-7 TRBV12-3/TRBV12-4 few ASSFGGTPYEQY
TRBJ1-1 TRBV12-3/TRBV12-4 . ARSTGDLAAF
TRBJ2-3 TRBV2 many ASLEGISSTDTQY
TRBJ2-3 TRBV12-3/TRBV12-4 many ASRGLAGVSTQY
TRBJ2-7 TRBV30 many AWTRAGYEQY
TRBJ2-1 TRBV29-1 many SVELPIVAGDGYEQF
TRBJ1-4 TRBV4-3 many ASSQDWGGKLF
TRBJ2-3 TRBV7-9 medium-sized ASSSLVTDTQY
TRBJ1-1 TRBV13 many ASSQGQPEAF
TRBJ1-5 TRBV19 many ASSIGSRSNQPQH
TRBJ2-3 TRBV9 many ASSASGSGTDTQY
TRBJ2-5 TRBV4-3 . ASSQEAAGSQETQY
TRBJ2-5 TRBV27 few ASSSLGTVETQY
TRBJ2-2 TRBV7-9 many ASSPTGKFTGELF
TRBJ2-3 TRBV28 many ASSSGLAGGLTDTQY
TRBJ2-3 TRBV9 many ASSPNTGEDTQY
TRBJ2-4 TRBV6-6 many ASSGLDSFIQY
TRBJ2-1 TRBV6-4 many ASSRDAGPYNEQF
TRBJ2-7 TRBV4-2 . ASSQDGIRLSEQY
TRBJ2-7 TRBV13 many ASSPTSGEAYEQY
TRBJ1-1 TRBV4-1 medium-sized ASSQAVWNTEAF
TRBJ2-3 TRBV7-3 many ASSSIAGGPTDTQY
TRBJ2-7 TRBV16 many ASSQSGTGGDEQY
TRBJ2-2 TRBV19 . ASGGGNTGELF
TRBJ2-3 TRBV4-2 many ASSPGTFTDTQY
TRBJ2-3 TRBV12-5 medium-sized ASAEGTSGTDTQY
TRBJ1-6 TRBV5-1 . ASSLERRMNSPLH
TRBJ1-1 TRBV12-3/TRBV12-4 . ASSLTGLMNTEAF
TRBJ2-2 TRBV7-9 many ASSPLSGELF
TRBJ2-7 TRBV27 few ASSLSLAYEQY
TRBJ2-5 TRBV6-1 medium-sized ASHRVRETQY